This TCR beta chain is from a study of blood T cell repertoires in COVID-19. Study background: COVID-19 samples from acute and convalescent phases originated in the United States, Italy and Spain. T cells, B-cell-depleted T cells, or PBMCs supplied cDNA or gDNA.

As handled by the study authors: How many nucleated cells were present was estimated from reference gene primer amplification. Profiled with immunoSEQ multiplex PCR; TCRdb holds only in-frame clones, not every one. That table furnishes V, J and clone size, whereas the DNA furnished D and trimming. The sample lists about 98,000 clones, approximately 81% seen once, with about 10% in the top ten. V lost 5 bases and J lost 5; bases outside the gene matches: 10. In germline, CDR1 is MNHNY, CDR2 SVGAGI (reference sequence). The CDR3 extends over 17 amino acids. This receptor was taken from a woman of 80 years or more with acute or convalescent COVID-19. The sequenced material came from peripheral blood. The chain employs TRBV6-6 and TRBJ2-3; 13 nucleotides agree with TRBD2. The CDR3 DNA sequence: TGTGCCAGCAGTCACCGCCCTCGGACTAGCGGGGGAGATACGCAGTATTTT. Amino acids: CASSHRPRTSGGDTQYF.